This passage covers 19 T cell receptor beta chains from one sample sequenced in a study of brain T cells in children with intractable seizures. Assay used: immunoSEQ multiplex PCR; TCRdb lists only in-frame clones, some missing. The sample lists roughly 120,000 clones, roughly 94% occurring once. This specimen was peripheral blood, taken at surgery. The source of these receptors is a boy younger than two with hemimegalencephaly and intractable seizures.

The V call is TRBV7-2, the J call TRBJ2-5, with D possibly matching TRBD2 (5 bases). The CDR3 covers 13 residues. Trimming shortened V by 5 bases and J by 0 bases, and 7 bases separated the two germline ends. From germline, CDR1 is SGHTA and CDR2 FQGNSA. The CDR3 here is CASSRGNQETQYF. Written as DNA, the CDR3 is TGTGCCAGCAGCCGGGGAAACCAAGAGACCCAGTACTTC. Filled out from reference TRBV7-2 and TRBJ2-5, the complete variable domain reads GAGVSQSPSNKVTEKGKDVELRCDPISGHTALYWYRQSLGQGLEFLIYFQGNSAPDKSGLPSDRFSAERTGGSVSTLTIQRTQQEDSAVYLCASSRGNQETQYFGPGTRLLVL.

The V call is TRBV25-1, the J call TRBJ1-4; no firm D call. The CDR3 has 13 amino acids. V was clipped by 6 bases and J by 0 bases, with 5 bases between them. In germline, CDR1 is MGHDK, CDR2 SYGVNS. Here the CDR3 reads CASRTTTNEKLFF. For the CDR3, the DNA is TGTGCCAGCAGGACAACAACTAATGAAAAACTGTTTTTT.

In nucleotides, the CDR3 is TGTGCCAGCAGCTCGACAGGGGCCGCATCCTATGGCTACACCTTC. It yields the protein CASSSTGAASYGYTF. The chain couples TRBV6-4 to TRBJ1-2; TRBD1 matches 8 bases. Germline V gives CDR1 MRHNA, CDR2 SNTAGT. The CDR3 runs to 15 residues. V was clipped by 6 bases and J by 4 bases; unmatched bases: 10.

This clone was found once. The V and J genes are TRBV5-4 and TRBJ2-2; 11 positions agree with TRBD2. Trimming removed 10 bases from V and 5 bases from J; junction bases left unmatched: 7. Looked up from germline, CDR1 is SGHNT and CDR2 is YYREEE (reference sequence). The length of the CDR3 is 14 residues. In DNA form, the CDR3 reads TGTGCCTCAGTCCTAGCGGGAGGTACCGGGGAGCTGTTTTTT. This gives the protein CASVLAGGTGELFF.

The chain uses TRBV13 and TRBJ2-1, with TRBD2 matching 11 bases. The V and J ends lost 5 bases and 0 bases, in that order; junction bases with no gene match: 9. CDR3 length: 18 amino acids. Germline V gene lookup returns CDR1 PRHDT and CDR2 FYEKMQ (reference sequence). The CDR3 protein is CASSTQTSGASSYNEQFF. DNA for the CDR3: TGTGCCAGCAGCACCCAGACTAGCGGGGCAAGCTCCTACAATGAGCAGTTCTTC.

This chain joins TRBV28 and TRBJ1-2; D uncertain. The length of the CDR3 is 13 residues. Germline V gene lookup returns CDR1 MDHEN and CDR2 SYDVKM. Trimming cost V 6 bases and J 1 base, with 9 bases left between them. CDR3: CASSLGYNYGYTF. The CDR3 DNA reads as TGTGCCAGCAGCTTAGGCTATAACTATGGCTACACCTTC.

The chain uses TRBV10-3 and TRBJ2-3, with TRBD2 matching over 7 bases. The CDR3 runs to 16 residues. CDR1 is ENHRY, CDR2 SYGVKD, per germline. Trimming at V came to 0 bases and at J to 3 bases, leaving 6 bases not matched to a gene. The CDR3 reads CAISESSRERTDTQYF. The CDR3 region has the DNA TGTGCCATCAGTGAGTCGTCGCGGGAGAGGACAGATACGCAGTATTTT.

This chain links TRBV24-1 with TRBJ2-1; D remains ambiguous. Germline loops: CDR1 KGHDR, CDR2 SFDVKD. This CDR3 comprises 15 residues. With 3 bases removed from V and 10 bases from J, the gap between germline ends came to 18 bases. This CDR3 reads CATSDPLVGEREQFF. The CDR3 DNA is TGTGCCACCAGTGATCCCCTAGTGGGTGAACGGGAGCAGTTCTTC.

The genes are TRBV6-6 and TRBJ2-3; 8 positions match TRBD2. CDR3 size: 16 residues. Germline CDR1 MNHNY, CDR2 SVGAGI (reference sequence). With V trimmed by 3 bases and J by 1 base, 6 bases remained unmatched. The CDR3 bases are TGTGCCAGCAGTTATAACGCGGGAGGTGGCACAGATACGCAGTATTTT. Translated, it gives CASSYNAGGGTDTQYF.

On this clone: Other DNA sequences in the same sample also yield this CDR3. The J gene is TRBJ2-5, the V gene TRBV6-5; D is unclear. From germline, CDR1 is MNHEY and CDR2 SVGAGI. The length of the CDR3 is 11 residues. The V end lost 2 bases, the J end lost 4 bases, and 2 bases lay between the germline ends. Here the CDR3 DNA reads TGTGCCAGCAGTTACGGAGAGACCCAGTACTTC. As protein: CASSYGETQYF.

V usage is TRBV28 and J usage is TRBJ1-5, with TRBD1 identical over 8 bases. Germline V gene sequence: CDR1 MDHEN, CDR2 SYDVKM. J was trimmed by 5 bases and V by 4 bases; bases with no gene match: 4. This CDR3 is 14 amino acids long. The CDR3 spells CASSSGTGYQPQHF. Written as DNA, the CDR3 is TGTGCCAGCAGTTCCGGGACAGGCTATCAGCCCCAGCATTTT. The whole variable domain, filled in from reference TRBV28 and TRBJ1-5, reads DVKVTQSSRYLVKRTGEKVFLECVQDMDHENMFWYRQDPGLGLRLIYFSYDVKMKEKGDIPEGYSVSREKKERFSLILESASTNQTSMYLCASSSGTGYQPQHFGDGTRLSIL.

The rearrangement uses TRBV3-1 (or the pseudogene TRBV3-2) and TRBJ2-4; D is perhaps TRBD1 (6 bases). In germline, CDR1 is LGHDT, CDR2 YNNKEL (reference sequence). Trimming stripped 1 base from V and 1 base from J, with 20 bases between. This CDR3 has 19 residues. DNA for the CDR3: TGTGCCAGCAGCCAAGGCTTGGGGGCCGCCTTCGGGGCCAAAAACATTCAGTACTTC. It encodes CASSQGLGAAFGAKNIQYF.

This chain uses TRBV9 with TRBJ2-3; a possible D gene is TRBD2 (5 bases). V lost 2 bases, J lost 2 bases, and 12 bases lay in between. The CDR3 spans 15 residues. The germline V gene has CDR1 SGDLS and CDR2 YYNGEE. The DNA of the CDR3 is TGTGCCAGCAGCGTTGGCGGGTCCTACACAGATACGCAGTATTTT. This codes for CASSVGGSYTDTQYF.

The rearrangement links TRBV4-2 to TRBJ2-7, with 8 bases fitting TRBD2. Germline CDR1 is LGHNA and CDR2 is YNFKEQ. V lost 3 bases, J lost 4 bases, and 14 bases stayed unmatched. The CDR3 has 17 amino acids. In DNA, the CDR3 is TGTGCCAGCAGCCATCTCGGACCCGGGACTAGGGCGTACGAGCAGTACTTC. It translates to CASSHLGPGTRAYEQYF.

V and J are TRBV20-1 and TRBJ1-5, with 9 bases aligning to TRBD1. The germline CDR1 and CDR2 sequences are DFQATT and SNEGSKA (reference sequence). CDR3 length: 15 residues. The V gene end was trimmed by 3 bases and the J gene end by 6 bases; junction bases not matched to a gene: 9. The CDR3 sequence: CSASWVQGASQPQHF. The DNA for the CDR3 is TGCAGTGCTAGTTGGGTACAGGGGGCGAGTCAGCCCCAGCATTTT.

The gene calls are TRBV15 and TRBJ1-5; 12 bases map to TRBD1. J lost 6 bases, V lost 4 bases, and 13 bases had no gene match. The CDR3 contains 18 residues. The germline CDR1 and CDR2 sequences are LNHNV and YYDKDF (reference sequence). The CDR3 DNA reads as TGTGCCACCAGCAACCCGAGCCGGGACAGGGGGCAACGTCAGCCCCAGCATTTT. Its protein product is CATSNPSRDRGQRQPQHF.

The CDR3 sequence: CASSKERGSSYEQYF. The CDR3 DNA reads TGTGCCAGCAGCAAAGAAAGGGGGTCCTCCTACGAGCAGTACTTC. This chain connects TRBV21-1 to TRBJ2-7; TRBD1 was called by the table and not checked on the DNA. TRBV21-1 is an annotated pseudogene. This CDR3 contains 15 residues.

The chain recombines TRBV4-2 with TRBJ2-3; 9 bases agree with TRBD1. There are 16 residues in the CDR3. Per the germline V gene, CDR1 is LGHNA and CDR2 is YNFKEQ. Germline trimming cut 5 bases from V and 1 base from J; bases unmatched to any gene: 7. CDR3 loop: CASSVHRGPRTDTQYF. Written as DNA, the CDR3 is TGTGCCAGCAGCGTCCACAGGGGGCCTCGCACAGATACGCAGTATTTT.

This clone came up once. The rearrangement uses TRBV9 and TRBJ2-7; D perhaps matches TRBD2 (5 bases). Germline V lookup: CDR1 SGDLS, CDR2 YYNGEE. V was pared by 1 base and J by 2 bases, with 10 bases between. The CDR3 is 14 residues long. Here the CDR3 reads CASSVNSATYEQYF. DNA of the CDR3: TGTGCCAGCAGCGTAAATAGCGCGACCTACGAGCAGTACTTC.